Sequencing of this T cell receptor beta chain was carried out in a study of blood T cell repertoires in COVID-19. Study at large: T cells, B-cell-depleted T cells, or PBMCs supplied cDNA or gDNA.

This CDR3 is built from 19 residues. Trimming took off 1 base at V and 0 bases at J, with 17 bases between the two ends. Germline V CDR1 and CDR2: SGHKS, YYEKEE (reference sequence). Residents of 24 US areas, aged roughly 18 to 95 years, made up the participants. Participants' reported clinical history set cohort assignment. As originally analysed: Amplification of reference gene primers was used by the study to estimate nucleated cell counts. Measured with immunoSEQ multiplex PCR; TCRdb has only the in-frame clones, and not every one. The DNA gave D and trimming, while V, J and clone size come from that table. This table has 250,000 to 300,000 clones, roughly 90% appearing once.

The sample was PBMCs or T cells enriched from blood (not recorded which). The receptor's source is a woman in her twenties or thirties who had recovered from COVID-19. The chain couples TRBV5-5 to TRBJ1-6; D not certain. CDR3 in amino acids: CASSLIGRPGSSYNSPLHF. CDR3 bases: TGTGCCAGCAGCTTGATAGGCAGACCGGGGAGCTCCTATAATTCACCCCTCCACTTT.